These T cell receptor beta chains were read from a single sample in a study of CD8 T cells in ankylosing spondylitis. One entry per CDR3 protein results from TCRdb running MiXCR on the 5' RACE reads. The sample consists of under 250,000 distinct CDR3 sequences, over 30% of them appearing once. Sequenced material: blood, either unsorted or a sorted T cell fraction (not recorded which). The origin of the receptors is a male donor with ankylosing spondylitis or in good health (not recorded which). The CDR3 runs from the conserved cysteine through the conserved F or W. The D gene is left open where the match is weak. Size is omitted from some rows. Given values are once, few, many or a class for expanded clones.

TRBV5-6	few	TRBJ2-3	.	TGTGCCAGCAGCGCGACCGGGACTGACACAGATACGCAGTATTTT	CASSATGTDTDTQYF
TRBV20-1	.	TRBJ2-7	.	TGCAGTACCCAGCGGGCGTTCTACGAGCAGTACTTC	CSTQRAFYEQYF
TRBV29-1	.	TRBJ1-2	TRBD1	TGCAGCGTTGAAGCGGACAGGGCCTTCTATGGCTACACCTTC	CSVEADRAFYGYTF
TRBV20-1	few	TRBJ2-7	.	TGCAGTGCTTTGGACAGCGATACCTACGAGCAGTACTTC	CSALDSDTYEQYF
TRBV29-1	few	TRBJ2-1	.	TGCAGCGTTGAAGTGGATGAGCAGTTCTTC	CSVEVDEQFF
TRBV11-2	few	TRBJ2-5	.	TGTGCCAGCAGCTGGTCCCCTGGTCCAAGCCAGTACTTC	CASSWSPGPSQYF
TRBV6-1	.	TRBJ1-6	TRBD1	TGTGCCAGCAGCCCGACAGGGGAAAGTAATTCACCCCTCCACTTT	CASSPTGESNSPLHF
TRBV20-1	.	TRBJ2-3	TRBD2	TGCAGTGCTTCGACTAGCGGGGGTGGGAAAGATACGCAGTATTTT	CSASTSGGGKDTQYF
TRBV6-1	few	TRBJ2-3	.	TGTGCCAGCAGTGAGTCGGGGGATACGCAGTATTTT	CASSESGDTQYF
TRBV4-2	.	TRBJ2-6	.	TGTGCCAGCAGCCAAGATTTCGCAGGGGCGGACTCTGGGGCCAACGTCCTGACTTTC	CASSQDFAGADSGANVLTF
TRBV6-1	.	TRBJ1-1	.	TGTGCCAGCAGTCCCAGGTTTCCCCCTGAAGCTTTCTTT	CASSPRFPPEAFF
TRBV28	.	TRBJ2-7	.	TGTGCCAGCAGTTTACAGTGGGTAGGGCAGTACTTC	CASSLQWVGQYF
TRBV5-6	.	TRBJ2-7	TRBD1	TGTGCCAGCAGCCCCCTCTTTACCGGGACAGGGGGCATGGGGTACGAGCAGTACTTC	CASSPLFTGTGGMGYEQYF
TRBV29-1	.	TRBJ1-1	.	TGCAGCGTTGAAAGACGGGTTAACACTGAAGCTTTCTTT	CSVERRVNTEAFF
TRBV4-2	.	TRBJ2-1	TRBD2	TGTGCCAGCAGCCAAGTAAGCGGGGCCTACAATGAGCAGTTCTTC	CASSQVSGAYNEQFF
TRBV3-1	once	TRBJ1-2	TRBD1	TGTGCCAGCAGCCCCTTCAGGGACAGGGGAGGTGGCTACACCTTC	CASSPFRDRGGGYTF
TRBV6-5	few	TRBJ2-1	TRBD1	TGTGCCAGCAGTTCCCCTTACAGGGGGATCAATGAGCAGTTCTTC	CASSSPYRGINEQFF
TRBV7-6	.	TRBJ2-7	TRBD1	TGTGCCAGCAGCTTGGTCGGGACAGGGACCGACGAGCAGTACTTC	CASSLVGTGTDEQYF
TRBV10-3	few	TRBJ2-3	TRBD2	TGTGCCATCGACCCGAGGGGAACAATAGCGGGGGCCGACACAGATACGCAGTATTTT	CAIDPRGTIAGADTDTQYF
TRBV20-1	few	TRBJ2-3	TRBD2	TGCAGTGCTCCGAGGACTAGCGGGAGCACAGATACGCAGTATTTT	CSAPRTSGSTDTQYF
TRBV6-6	.	TRBJ1-1	.	TGTGCCAGCAGTCACTTCGCGAACACTGAAGCTTTCTTT	CASSHFANTEAFF
TRBV7-8	.	TRBJ2-2	.	TGTGCCAGCAGCCCGCCGGAGGGATGGAACGGGGAGCTGTTTTTT	CASSPPEGWNGELFF
TRBV6-5	.	TRBJ2-3	.	TGTGCCAGCAGCGCGGACACAGATACGCAGTATTTT	CASSADTDTQYF
TRBV12-3/TRBV12-4	once	TRBJ1-1	TRBD1	TGTGCCAGCAGTGCCCGGGACAGGGGGCGGTACACTGAAGCTTTCTTT	CASSARDRGRYTEAFF
TRBV5-1	.	TRBJ2-1	.	TGCGCCAGCAGCTTGGGTGTGGGAGCCAATGAGCAGTTCTTC	CASSLGVGANEQFF
TRBV6-5	few	TRBJ2-1	TRBD2	TGTGCCAGCAGTTACCCGGGGGGTTCCTACAATGAGCAGTTCTTC	CASSYPGGSYNEQFF
TRBV6-5	few	TRBJ2-4	.	TGTGCCAGCAGTTCGGACCTAAACATTCAGTACTTC	CASSSDLNIQYF
TRBV25-1	.	TRBJ1-1	TRBD1	TGTGCCAGCAGTGGTTTGGGACAGGGGAGGGTTGAACTGGACACTGAAGCTTTCTTT	CASSGLGQGRVELDTEAFF
TRBV10-3	.	TRBJ2-1	.	TGTGCCATCAGGGGGGGGGCCCACCTCAATGAGCAGTTCTTC	CAIRGGAHLNEQFF
TRBV29-1	.	TRBJ1-2	TRBD1	TGCAGCGTTGATCACAGGACAGGGGGCGTTTTAGGTGGCTACACCTTC	CSVDHRTGGVLGGYTF
TRBV7-9	.	TRBJ2-7	.	TGTGCCAGCAGCTCCATGAGGGAGCAGTACTTC	CASSSMREQYF
TRBV15	.	TRBJ2-1	.	TGTGCCACCAGCAGGGGACCGGACGGCCATGAGCAGTTCTTC	CATSRGPDGHEQFF
TRBV7-3	few	TRBJ2-3	.	TGTGCCAGCAGCTTAGGATCGGGGCGGGGTGGCACAGATACGCAGTATTTT	CASSLGSGRGGTDTQYF
TRBV12-3/TRBV12-4	few	TRBJ2-7	.	TGTGCCAGCAGTCCCGTGGGGGGCGACCGCTCCTACGAGCAGTACTTC	CASSPVGGDRSYEQYF
TRBV20-1	few	TRBJ2-3	.	TGCAGTGCTAGCGGGGCCGGGGGGCCTGAGTGGACAGATACGCAGTATTTT	CSASGAGGPEWTDTQYF
TRBV20-1	few	TRBJ1-6	TRBD1	TGCAGTGCTAGGGAGACAGGGGGCTATAATTCACCCCTCCACTTT	CSARETGGYNSPLHF
TRBV20-1	.	TRBJ2-7	TRBD1	TGCAGTGCTAAGCCAGGGGGATACGTGCAGTACTTC	CSAKPGGYVQYF
TRBV6-5	many	TRBJ2-7	.	TGTGCCAGCAGTTACTCGCTACAGGGCCACTACGAGCAGTACTTC	CASSYSLQGHYEQYF
TRBV25-1	.	TRBJ2-3	.	TGTGCCAGCAGTGAAATGGGTATCATGGATACGCAGTATTTT	CASSEMGIMDTQYF
TRBV7-2	many	TRBJ1-3	.	TGTGCCAGCAGCGAGCGGGCTTGGGGCTCTGGAAACACCATATATTTT	CASSERAWGSGNTIYF
TRBV7-2	.	TRBJ2-1	.	TGTGCCAGCACCATAAGGGGGGGCCGCTACAATGAGCAGTTCTTC	CASTIRGGRYNEQFF
TRBV5-1	many	TRBJ2-7	.	TGCGCCAGCAGCTTGGGCGGGTCCGGGTACTACGAGCAGTACTTC	CASSLGGSGYYEQYF
TRBV5-5	few	TRBJ2-3	TRBD2	TGTGCCAGCGACAGGGCCGGGACTAGCGGGAGCCCCACAGATACGCAGTATTTT	CASDRAGTSGSPTDTQYF
TRBV11-2	.	TRBJ2-3	TRBD2	TGTGCCAGCAGCACACCACCCGGACTAGCGGGACCCACAGATACGCAGTATTTT	CASSTPPGLAGPTDTQYF
TRBV27	few	TRBJ2-7	TRBD1	TGTGCCAGCAGTTCCAACCCCTTCTACAGGGGCGGCCTTAGTCTTTACAACTACGAGCAGTACTTC	CASSSNPFYRGGLSLYNYEQYF
TRBV3-1	.	TRBJ2-3	.	TGTGCCAGCAGCCGGGGGGGCCTGGATACGCAGTATTTT	CASSRGGLDTQYF
TRBV11-2	.	TRBJ2-7	.	TGTGCCAGCAGCTTAGATAACGCATCCTACGAGCAGTACTTC	CASSLDNASYEQYF
TRBV27	.	TRBJ2-7	TRBD2	TGTGCCAGCAGGCCTGGAGTAGCGGGGGGTTACGAGCAGTACTTC	CASRPGVAGGYEQYF
TRBV6-4	few	TRBJ2-3	TRBD1	TGTGCCAGCAGTGACTCGACAGGGGCACACACAGATACGCAGTATTTT	CASSDSTGAHTDTQYF
TRBV6-1	.	TRBJ1-1	TRBD1	TGTGCCAGCATAAGGACAGGGGGGACTGAAGCTTTCTTT	CASIRTGGTEAFF
TRBV20-1	.	TRBJ2-3	TRBD2	TGCAGTGCCGCGGGGGGCCCCTCCACAGATACGCAGTATTTT	CSAAGGPSTDTQYF
TRBV6-5	many	TRBJ1-2	.	TGTGCCAGCAGTTACTTGGGAGCTACTAACTATGGCTACACCTTC	CASSYLGATNYGYTF
TRBV10-3	many	TRBJ1-2	TRBD1	TGTGCCATCAGAAACAGGGGGCGCGATTCTTGGAACTATGGCTACACCTTC	CAIRNRGRDSWNYGYTF
TRBV20-1	.	TRBJ2-5	.	TGCAGCCCCAAACCCTCTCGGGATGCGACCCAGTACTTC	CSPKPSRDATQYF
TRBV5-1	.	TRBJ2-7	.	TGCGCCAGCAGCTTAATTCAGGATTCTTACGAGCAGTACTTC	CASSLIQDSYEQYF
TRBV3-1	.	TRBJ1-1	.	TGTGCCAGCAGCCACAGCACTGAAGCTTTCTTT	CASSHSTEAFF
TRBV28	.	TRBJ2-1	.	TGTGCCAGCAGTTTATGGTCGGTGACAGGATACTACAATGAGCAGTTCTTC	CASSLWSVTGYYNEQFF
TRBV20-1	.	TRBJ2-7	TRBD2	TGCAGTGCTAGAGCAATTAGCGGGGGAATATACGAGCAGTACTTC	CSARAISGGIYEQYF
TRBV10-2	.	TRBJ2-7	.	TGCGCCAGCAGGTTGTCAGTCACCTACGAGCAGTACTTC	CASRLSVTYEQYF
TRBV5-1	few	TRBJ2-7	TRBD1	TGCGCCAGCAGCATGGGACAGAACTACGAGCAGTACTTC	CASSMGQNYEQYF